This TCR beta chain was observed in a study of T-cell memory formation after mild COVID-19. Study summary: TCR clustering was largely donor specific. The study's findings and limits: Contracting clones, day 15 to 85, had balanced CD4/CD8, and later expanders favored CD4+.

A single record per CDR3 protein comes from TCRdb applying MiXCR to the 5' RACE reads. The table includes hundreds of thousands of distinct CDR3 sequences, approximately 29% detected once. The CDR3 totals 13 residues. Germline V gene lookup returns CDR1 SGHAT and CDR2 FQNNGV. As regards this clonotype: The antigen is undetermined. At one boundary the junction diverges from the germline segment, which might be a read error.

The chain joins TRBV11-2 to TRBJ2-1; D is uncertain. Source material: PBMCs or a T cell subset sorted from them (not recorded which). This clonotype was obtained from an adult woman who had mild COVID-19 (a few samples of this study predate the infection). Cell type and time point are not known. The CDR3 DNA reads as TGTGCCAGCAGCTTAGGCCTCGAGTATTCTTCGAGCTTC. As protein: CASSLGLEYSSSF.